A selection of T cell receptor beta chains follows, all from one sample in a study of OX40 agonist ivuxolimab in advanced cancers. Assay: immunoSEQ multiplex PCR; the TCRdb copy retains only in-frame clones and omits some. This table holds 73,000 or so clones, 80% to 90% found once. Sequencing was performed on CD4+ or CD8+ T cells sorted from blood, taken in a trial of the OX40 agonist ivuxolimab. The source of these receptors is an adult with an advanced solid tumor such as melanoma, head and neck, liver or kidney cancer. CDR3s include the opening cysteine and the closing phenylalanine or tryptophan. The D gene is left open where the match is weak. Where a row states a size, it is once, few, many or the class of an expanded clone; other rows omit it.

D: .; J: TRBJ1-5; V: TRBV5-6; size: .; CDR3: CASSLAGALGQPQHF; DNA: TGTGCCAGCAGCTTGGCAGGGGCGCTAGGTCAGCCCCAGCATTTT
D: .; J: TRBJ2-2; V: TRBV9; size: once; CDR3: CASSGAGFGELFF; DNA: TGTGCCAGCAGCGGTGCAGGGTTCGGGGAGCTGTTTTTT
D: .; J: TRBJ2-3; V: TRBV5-8; size: .; CDR3: CASSLDSTDTQYF; DNA: TGTGCCAGCAGCTTGGACAGCACAGATACGCAGTATTTT
D: .; J: TRBJ1-1; V: TRBV19; size: .; CDR3: CASSIRSGAATEAFF; DNA: TGTGCCAGTAGTATACGATCGGGGGCGGCCACTGAAGCTTTCTTT
D: .; J: TRBJ2-7; V: TRBV7-6; size: .; CDR3: CASSLAGPSNEQYF; DNA: TGTGCCAGCAGCTTAGCAGGGCCCAGCAACGAGCAGTACTTC
D: .; J: TRBJ2-1; V: TRBV5-1; size: .; CDR3: CASSLVVVGNEQFF; DNA: TGCGCCAGCAGCTTGGTAGTTGTGGGGAATGAGCAGTTCTTC
D: TRBD1; J: TRBJ2-3; V: TRBV5-6; size: .; CDR3: CASSLRLGQSTDTQYF; DNA: TGTGCCAGCAGCTTGAGGTTGGGACAGAGCACAGATACGCAGTATTTT
D: .; J: TRBJ2-5; V: TRBV7-2; size: once; CDR3: CASSKEGQETQYF; DNA: TGTGCCAGCAGCAAGGAGGGTCAAGAGACCCAGTACTTC
D: TRBD1; J: TRBJ1-5; V: TRBV5-6; size: .; CDR3: CASSLGAGGRNQPQHF; DNA: TGTGCCAGCAGCTTAGGAGCAGGGGGCAGGAATCAGCCCCAGCATTTT
D: .; J: TRBJ2-5; V: TRBV7-2; size: .; CDR3: CASSLGSGETQYF; DNA: TGTGCCAGCAGCTTAGGGTCAGGGGAGACCCAGTACTTC
D: .; J: TRBJ2-2; V: TRBV19; size: .; CDR3: CASSGGTNTGELFF; DNA: TGTGCCAGTAGTGGGGGGACGAACACCGGGGAGCTGTTTTTT
D: .; J: TRBJ1-5; V: TRBV28; size: .; CDR3: CASSLEVQPQHF; DNA: TGTGCCAGCAGTTTAGAGGTGCAGCCCCAGCATTTT
D: .; J: TRBJ2-5; V: TRBV9; size: .; CDR3: CASSVGQLQETQYF; DNA: TGTGCCAGCAGCGTCGGCCAGCTACAAGAGACCCAGTACTTC
D: .; J: TRBJ2-3; V: TRBV23-1; size: .; CDR3: CASSQFNSRTGADTQYF; DNA: TGCGCCAGCAGTCAATTCAACAGCCGCACTGGTGCAGATACGCAGTATTTT
D: .; J: TRBJ1-1; V: TRBV19; size: few; CDR3: CASSMIVFLKNTEAFF; DNA: TGTGCCAGTAGTATGATTGTGTTTTTGAAAAACACTGAAGCTTTCTTT
D: .; J: TRBJ1-5; V: TRBV7-6; size: once; CDR3: CASSSSPPGLSNQPQHF; DNA: TGTGCCAGCAGCTCCTCACCCCCAGGGCTCAGCAATCAGCCCCAGCATTTT
D: TRBD1; J: TRBJ2-2; V: TRBV6-5; size: once; CDR3: CASSFGTGRTGELFF; DNA: TGTGCCAGCAGTTTCGGGACAGGGAGAACCGGGGAGCTGTTTTTT
D: .; J: TRBJ2-7; V: TRBV4-1; size: .; CDR3: CASSQGVLYEQYF; DNA: TGCGCCAGCAGCCAAGGGGTTTTATACGAGCAGTACTTC
D: .; J: TRBJ2-7; V: TRBV7-6; size: once; CDR3: CASSLNRAGYEQYF; DNA: TGTGCCAGCAGTTTGAACAGGGCCGGCTACGAGCAGTACTTC
D: TRBD2; J: TRBJ2-3; V: TRBV27; size: .; CDR3: CASSLSGLAGVMNTQYF; DNA: TGTGCCAGCAGTTTATCGGGACTAGCGGGAGTAATGAATACGCAGTATTTT
D: .; J: TRBJ2-5; V: TRBV5-1; size: .; CDR3: CASSLGPATQETQYF; DNA: TGCGCCAGCAGCCTGGGACCCGCAACCCAAGAGACCCAGTACTTC
D: .; J: TRBJ2-1; V: TRBV9; size: .; CDR3: CASSSGLLRTYNEQFF; DNA: TGTGCCAGCAGCTCGGGACTGCTTAGGACCTACAATGAGCAGTTCTTC
D: .; J: TRBJ1-1; V: TRBV18; size: .; CDR3: CASSPPSRWDGDNAYMNTEAFF; DNA: TGTGCCAGCTCACCCCCCTCCCGATGGGACGGTGATAACGCATACATGAACACTGAAGCTTTCTTT
D: TRBD2; J: TRBJ2-5; V: TRBV6-6; size: .; CDR3: CATQSPERGAQETQYF; DNA: TGTGCCACCCAGTCCCCAGAGCGGGGGGCCCAAGAGACCCAGTACTTC
D: .; J: TRBJ2-7; V: TRBV7-2; size: .; CDR3: CASSIRTAGSYEQYF; DNA: TGTGCCAGCAGCATAAGGACAGCCGGGTCCTACGAGCAGTACTTC
D: TRBD1; J: TRBJ1-5; V: TRBV27; size: .; CDR3: CASSSRDRVANQPQHF; DNA: TGTGCCAGCAGTTCACGGGACAGGGTTGCCAATCAGCCCCAGCATTTT
D: .; J: TRBJ2-5; V: TRBV13; size: .; CDR3: CASSSGRGGGETQYF; DNA: TGTGCCAGCAGCTCCGGCAGAGGGGGTGGAGAGACCCAGTACTTC
D: TRBD1; J: TRBJ1-1; V: TRBV28; size: .; CDR3: CASSLRTGNTEAFF; DNA: TGTGCCAGCAGTCTCCGGACAGGAAACACTGAAGCTTTCTTT
D: .; J: TRBJ2-7; V: TRBV5-6; size: once; CDR3: CASSLYPGRSYEQYF; DNA: TGTGCCAGCAGCTTGTACCCAGGGAGATCCTACGAGCAGTACTTC
D: TRBD2; J: TRBJ2-3; V: TRBV11-2; size: .; CDR3: CASSSTSGVSTDTQYF; DNA: TGTGCCAGCAGCTCAACTAGCGGGGTTAGCACAGATACGCAGTATTTT
D: .; J: TRBJ1-2; V: TRBV2; size: .; CDR3: CASSEFVAGYGYTF; DNA: TGTGCCAGCAGTGAATTTGTGGCAGGGTATGGCTACACCTTC
D: .; J: TRBJ1-1; V: TRBV18; size: .; CDR3: CASSAGRNTEAFF; DNA: TGTGCCAGCTCAGCCGGGAGGAACACTGAAGCTTTCTTT
D: TRBD1; J: TRBJ2-7; V: TRBV7-6; size: .; CDR3: CASSLNLGTDYEQYF; DNA: TGTGCCAGCAGCTTAAATCTCGGGACAGACTACGAGCAGTACTTC
D: .; J: TRBJ2-3; V: TRBV10-3; size: .; CDR3: CAISATDNNGDTQYF; DNA: TGTGCCATCAGCGCGACAGACAATAATGGAGATACGCAGTATTTT
D: TRBD1; J: TRBJ2-3; V: TRBV19; size: .; CDR3: CASRQGASTDTQYF; DNA: TGTGCCAGTAGACAGGGGGCGAGCACAGATACGCAGTATTTT
D: .; J: TRBJ2-7; V: TRBV7-2; size: .; CDR3: CASSLWSGQTYEQYF; DNA: TGTGCCAGCAGCTTATGGTCGGGGCAGACCTACGAGCAGTACTTC
D: .; J: TRBJ2-5; V: TRBV11-2; size: .; CDR3: CASSLGSIPQETQYF; DNA: TGTGCCAGCAGCTTAGGATCTATACCCCAAGAGACCCAGTACTTC
D: .; J: TRBJ1-2; V: TRBV5-1; size: .; CDR3: CASSFSGDYGYTF; DNA: TGCGCCAGCAGCTTTTCAGGGGACTATGGCTACACCTTC
D: TRBD2; J: TRBJ2-3; V: TRBV5-6; size: .; CDR3: CASSLVGLAGGDTQYF; DNA: TGTGCCAGCAGCCTAGTGGGACTAGCGGGGGGAGATACGCAGTATTTT
D: .; J: TRBJ1-3; V: TRBV4-1; size: .; CDR3: CASSQPGLEGAGNTIYF; DNA: TGCGCCAGCAGCCAACCTGGGTTGGAGGGGGCTGGAAACACCATATATTTT
D: .; J: TRBJ2-3; V: TRBV2; size: .; CDR3: CASPLTLPGSADTQYF; DNA: TGTGCCAGCCCCTTGACTCTACCGGGGAGCGCAGATACGCAGTATTTT
D: TRBD1; J: TRBJ2-3; V: TRBV5-4; size: .; CDR3: CASSPAAGGRVTDTQYF; DNA: TGTGCCAGCAGCCCCGCCGCAGGGGGCCGGGTCACAGATACGCAGTATTTT
D: TRBD2; J: TRBJ2-1; V: TRBV7-3; size: .; CDR3: CASSFSGGTSYNEQFF; DNA: TGTGCCAGCAGCTTTAGCGGGGGGACCTCCTACAATGAGCAGTTCTTC
D: TRBD1; J: TRBJ1-2; V: TRBV6-5; size: .; CDR3: CASSYSATGGRYGYTF; DNA: TGTGCCAGCAGTTACTCGGCGACAGGGGGCCGGTATGGCTACACCTTC
D: .; J: TRBJ2-7; V: TRBV28; size: once; CDR3: CASTSSGEQYF; DNA: TGTGCCAGCACATCCTCAGGCGAGCAGTACTTC
D: TRBD1; J: TRBJ1-6; V: TRBV7-2; size: .; CDR3: CASSLGQGTSPLHF; DNA: TGTGCCAGCAGCCTGGGACAGGGTACTTCACCCCTCCACTTT
D: .; J: TRBJ2-3; V: TRBV19; size: .; CDR3: CASMAISTDTQYF; DNA: TGTGCCAGTATGGCGATTAGCACAGATACGCAGTATTTT
D: TRBD1; J: TRBJ2-7; V: TRBV2; size: .; CDR3: CASTLDRAAYEQYF; DNA: TGTGCCAGCACCCTGGACAGGGCAGCCTACGAGCAGTACTTC
D: TRBD1; J: TRBJ1-4; V: TRBV18; size: .; CDR3: CASSEQGTGEKLFF; DNA: TGTGCCAGCTCAGAACAGGGGACGGGTGAAAAACTGTTTTTT
D: .; J: TRBJ2-1; V: TRBV15; size: .; CDR3: CATALAAGTWQFF; DNA: TGTGCCACCGCACTCGCGGCGGGGACTTGGCAGTTCTTC
D: TRBD1; J: TRBJ2-7; V: TRBV19; size: .; CDR3: CASGAGTGRYEQYF; DNA: TGTGCCAGTGGGGCCGGGACAGGGAGGTACGAGCAGTACTTC
D: TRBD1; J: TRBJ1-1; V: TRBV2; size: once; CDR3: CASSIQGETEAFF; DNA: TGTGCCAGCAGCATACAGGGGGAAACCGAAGCTTTCTTT
D: .; J: TRBJ1-2; V: TRBV7-2; size: .; CDR3: CASSLAFTSLGYGYTF; DNA: TGTGCCAGCAGCTTAGCTTTCACAAGCCTCGGCTATGGCTACACCTTC
D: .; J: TRBJ2-1; V: TRBV4-3; size: .; CDR3: CASSPQGAGGYNEQFF; DNA: TGCGCCAGCAGCCCCCAGGGCGCCGGAGGTTACAATGAGCAGTTCTTC
D: TRBD1; J: TRBJ2-5; V: TRBV27; size: once; CDR3: CASSRQGVLGTQYF; DNA: TGTGCCAGCAGTCGTCAGGGGGTGTTAGGGACCCAGTACTTC
D: .; J: TRBJ2-7; V: TRBV2; size: .; CDR3: CASSDRGPSRQYF; DNA: TGTGCCAGCAGTGACCGGGGCCCCTCTCGGCAGTACTTC
D: TRBD2; J: TRBJ2-1; V: TRBV7-2; size: once; CDR3: CATTRPGLAGGQNEQFF; DNA: TGTGCCACCACGCGTCCGGGACTAGCGGGGGGGCAGAATGAGCAGTTCTTC
D: .; J: TRBJ2-1; V: TRBV11-2; size: .; CDR3: CASTRDLNYNEQFF; DNA: TGTGCCTCTACGAGGGACTTGAACTACAATGAGCAGTTCTTC
D: .; J: TRBJ2-5; V: TRBV28; size: .; CDR3: CASSLVRGQETQYF; DNA: TGTGCCAGCAGTTTAGTGCGAGGACAAGAGACCCAGTACTTC